Listed below are T cell receptor beta chains from one sample, sequenced in a study of blood T cells in healthy people across ages. A single record per CDR3 protein comes from TCRdb applying MiXCR to the 5' RACE reads. The sample shows approximately 730,000 distinct CDR3 sequences, approximately 39% of them seen only once. Sequenced sample: blood. Receptors originate from a woman aged 55-69 years in good health. Each CDR3 is given with its conserved first and last residue. The D gene is left open where the match is weak. Size tells how often a clone was seen (once, few, many) or the class of an expanded clone, and some rows leave it out.

J	D	size	V	CDR3	DNA
TRBJ1-4	-	-	TRBV28	CASARVNEKLFF	TGTGCCAGCGCCCGGGTTAATGAAAAACTGTTTTTT
TRBJ1-2	-	few	TRBV25-1	CASAGDNYNYGYTF	TGTGCCAGCGCTGGCGATAATTATAACTATGGCTACACCTTC
TRBJ1-2	-	few	TRBV4-1	CASSQPPGAGRNYGYTF	TGCGCCAGCAGCCAACCACCCGGGGCCGGGCGTAACTATGGCTACACCTTC
TRBJ2-1	TRBD1	-	TRBV20-1	CSARTTGGYNEQFF	TGCAGTGCTAGAACGACAGGGGGTTACAATGAGCAGTTCTTC
TRBJ2-1	-	-	TRBV25-1	CASRTGILDEQFF	TGTGCCAGCAGAACAGGGATCTTGGATGAGCAGTTCTTC
TRBJ2-3	-	-	TRBV5-6	CASSLGIAVSTDTQYF	TGTGCCAGCAGCTTGGGGATAGCGGTTAGCACAGATACGCAGTATTTT
TRBJ1-2	TRBD1	-	TRBV6-5	CASSTNSGTGDPNYGYTF	TGTGCCAGCAGTACTAATTCCGGGACAGGGGATCCCAACTATGGCTACACCTTC
TRBJ2-1	TRBD2	-	TRBV6-2/TRBV6-3	CASSSAGGPIEQFF	TGTGCCAGCAGTTCGGCGGGAGGGCCTATTGAGCAGTTCTTC
TRBJ1-3	-	-	TRBV4-1	CASSQEDGYSGNTIYF	TGCGCCAGCAGCCAAGAGGACGGATACTCTGGAAACACCATATATTTT
TRBJ1-5	-	-	TRBV20-1	CSASLGGLQPQHF	TGCAGTGCTAGCCTTGGAGGGTTACAGCCCCAGCATTTT
TRBJ2-7	-	few	TRBV29-1	CSVSSVQESSYEQYF	TGCAGCGTTTCCTCGGTACAGGAGAGCTCCTACGAGCAGTACTTC
TRBJ1-6	-	-	TRBV28	CASSLSGSYSPLHF	TGTGCCAGCAGTTTATCGGGTTCCTATTCACCCCTCCACTTT
TRBJ2-3	TRBD2	-	TRBV7-3	CASSLVAGRIDTQYF	TGTGCCAGCAGCTTAGTAGCGGGAAGGATAGATACGCAGTATTTT
TRBJ2-3	-	-	TRBV28	CASRRSMGTDTQYF	TGTGCCAGCAGGCGGAGTATGGGCACAGATACGCAGTATTTT
TRBJ2-1	TRBD2	-	TRBV20-1	CSAVWREGNEQFF	TGCAGTGCTGTCTGGCGGGAGGGAAATGAGCAGTTCTTC
TRBJ2-7	TRBD2	-	TRBV5-1	CASSPRISGVSHEQYF	TGCGCCAGCAGCCCGCGTATCAGCGGGGTTAGCCACGAGCAGTACTTC
TRBJ2-1	-	few	TRBV7-2	CASSPPRSHNEQFF	TGTGCCAGCAGCCCTCCGCGCAGCCACAATGAGCAGTTCTTC
TRBJ2-7	-	-	TRBV5-1	CASSSLGEDEQYF	TGCGCCAGCAGCTCCCTCGGCGAAGACGAGCAGTACTTC
TRBJ2-3	TRBD2	-	TRBV5-1	CASSLERSGSSGTDTQYF	TGCGCCAGCAGCTTGGAGAGAAGCGGGAGCTCGGGCACAGATACGCAGTATTTT
TRBJ2-3	TRBD2	-	TRBV20-1	CSASGREARDTQYF	TGCAGTGCTAGCGGACGGGAGGCTAGAGATACGCAGTATTTT
TRBJ2-1	TRBD2	few	TRBV20-1	CSASTSESRDEQFF	TGCAGTGCATCAACTAGCGAGTCTCGGGATGAGCAGTTCTTC
TRBJ2-5	-	few	TRBV7-2	CASSLEHSQETQYF	TGTGCCAGCAGCTTAGAACATTCCCAAGAGACCCAGTACTTC
TRBJ1-1	-	-	TRBV12-3/TRBV12-4	CASTLDRDLGEAFF	TGTGCCAGCACCCTAGACCGGGATTTAGGTGAAGCTTTCTTT
TRBJ2-7	-	few	TRBV2	CASSEARLSYEQYF	TGTGCCAGCAGTGAAGCCAGATTATCCTACGAGCAGTACTTC
TRBJ2-5	-	few	TRBV3-1	CASSQEGASDGQYF	TGTGCCAGCAGCCAAGAGGGGGCTAGTGACGGCCAGTACTTC
TRBJ2-1	-	many	TRBV12-3/TRBV12-4	CASSWGVAEGEFF	TGTGCCAGCAGTTGGGGGGTTGCGGAAGGGGAGTTCTTC
TRBJ1-1	-	once	TRBV15	CATSRGWGLGLTEAFF	TGTGCCACCAGCAGAGGATGGGGTCTTGGTTTGACTGAAGCTTTCTTT
TRBJ2-1	TRBD2	-	TRBV20-1	CSAQGAGLAGGEQFF	TGCAGTGCCCAAGGGGCAGGACTAGCGGGGGGTGAGCAGTTCTTC
TRBJ2-5	-	-	TRBV2	CTSRLAEVETQYF	TGTACCAGCAGGCTAGCAGAAGTCGAGACCCAGTACTTC
TRBJ2-3	TRBD2	-	TRBV12-3/TRBV12-4	CASSTTSGGGTDTQYF	TGTGCCAGCAGCACCACTAGCGGGGGGGGCACAGATACGCAGTATTTT
TRBJ2-1	TRBD1	-	TRBV3-1	CASSQGTGVNEQFF	TGTGCCAGCAGCCAAGGGACAGGGGTGAATGAGCAGTTCTTC
TRBJ2-5	-	-	TRBV4-1	CASSQDRGKETQYF	TGCGCCAGCAGCCAAGACAGGGGTAAAGAGACCCAGTACTTC
TRBJ2-7	-	few	TRBV20-1	CSARRGAGNAEQYF	TGCAGTGCTAGACGTGGGGCAGGGAATGCCGAGCAGTACTTC
TRBJ2-1	-	-	TRBV11-3	CASSLVEGEQFF	TGTGCCAGCAGCTTAGTAGAGGGTGAGCAGTTCTTC
TRBJ2-5	-	few	TRBV5-1	CASSEFRPETQYF	TGCGCCAGCAGCGAATTCCGCCCGGAGACCCAGTACTTC
TRBJ2-5	-	-	TRBV20-1	CSAVDRVFRTQYF	TGCAGTGCAGTGGACCGAGTTTTTAGGACCCAGTACTTC
TRBJ2-3	-	-	TRBV7-3	CASSPLSGSVGSLDTQYF	TGTGCCAGCAGCCCGCTCTCCGGTTCAGTCGGTAGTTTGGATACGCAGTATTTT
TRBJ2-3	-	few	TRBV7-2	CASSLAQLASTDTQYF	TGTGCCAGCAGCTTAGCACAGCTAGCTAGCACAGATACGCAGTATTTT
TRBJ1-4	-	few	TRBV2	CASSEFSLGRADEKLFF	TGTGCCAGCAGTGAATTCTCGTTGGGGAGGGCAGATGAAAAACTGTTTTTT
TRBJ2-5	TRBD2	many	TRBV4-2	CASSSLAGSLQETQYF	TGTGCCAGCAGCTCACTAGCGGGGAGCCTTCAAGAGACCCAGTACTTC
TRBJ2-1	-	many	TRBV19	CASSIFPGRYNEQFF	TGTGCCAGTAGTATATTCCCGGGACGCTACAATGAGCAGTTCTTC
TRBJ1-2	-	-	TRBV3-1	CASSRTAFGYTF	TGTGCCAGCAGCCGGACGGCTTTTGGCTACACCTTC
TRBJ2-1	TRBD2	-	TRBV12-3/TRBV12-4	CASRPSSGSAGNEQFF	TGTGCCAGCAGGCCCTCTAGCGGGAGTGCTGGCAATGAGCAGTTCTTC
TRBJ2-7	TRBD1	-	TRBV20-1	CSPERTGGIYEQYF	TGCAGCCCCGAGAGAACAGGGGGTATCTACGAGCAGTACTTC
TRBJ2-1	TRBD2	many	TRBV29-1	CSVEDGRLNEQFF	TGCAGCGTTGAGGACGGGAGGTTAAATGAGCAGTTCTTC
TRBJ2-1	TRBD2	few	TRBV7-2	CASREPGLAVNEQFF	TGTGCCAGCAGGGAGCCGGGACTAGCGGTTAATGAGCAGTTCTTC
TRBJ2-1	TRBD1	few	TRBV6-2/TRBV6-3	CASSTTGTGIDNEQFF	TGTGCCAGCAGTACCACCGGGACAGGGATCGACAATGAGCAGTTCTTC
TRBJ2-7	-	many	TRBV7-2	CASSVDGYEQYF	TGTGCCAGCAGCGTCGACGGTTACGAGCAGTACTTC
TRBJ2-5	TRBD1	-	TRBV20-1	CSARISRTGSSWDQETQYF	TGCAGTGCCCGCATCTCCCGGACAGGGTCTAGTTGGGACCAAGAGACCCAGTACTTC
TRBJ2-1	-	few	TRBV20-1	CSALLYNEQFF	TGCAGTGCGCTACTCTACAATGAGCAGTTCTTC
TRBJ1-4	-	-	TRBV9	CASADSSNEKLFF	TGTGCCAGCGCGGACAGTTCTAATGAAAAACTGTTTTTT
TRBJ2-5	TRBD1	few	TRBV9	CASSPETGEKTQYF	TGTGCCAGCAGCCCGGAGACAGGGGAGAAGACCCAGTACTTC
TRBJ2-7	-	few	TRBV20-1	CSATDGGGGSYEQYF	TGCAGTGCTACCGATGGGGGCGGGGGTTCCTACGAGCAGTACTTC
TRBJ2-7	-	few	TRBV20-1	CSARGGGLSSYEQYF	TGCAGTGCTAGAGGGGGGGGCCTGAGCTCCTACGAGCAGTACTTC
TRBJ1-1	-	few	TRBV4-2	CASSQDRTPRVNTEAFF	TGTGCCAGCAGCCAAGATCGGACCCCTAGGGTGAACACTGAAGCTTTCTTT
TRBJ2-7	TRBD2	-	TRBV25-1	CASSDLDGRLETSGDSYEQYF	TGTGCCAGCAGTGACCTCGACGGCAGACTGGAGACTAGCGGGGACTCCTACGAGCAGTACTTC